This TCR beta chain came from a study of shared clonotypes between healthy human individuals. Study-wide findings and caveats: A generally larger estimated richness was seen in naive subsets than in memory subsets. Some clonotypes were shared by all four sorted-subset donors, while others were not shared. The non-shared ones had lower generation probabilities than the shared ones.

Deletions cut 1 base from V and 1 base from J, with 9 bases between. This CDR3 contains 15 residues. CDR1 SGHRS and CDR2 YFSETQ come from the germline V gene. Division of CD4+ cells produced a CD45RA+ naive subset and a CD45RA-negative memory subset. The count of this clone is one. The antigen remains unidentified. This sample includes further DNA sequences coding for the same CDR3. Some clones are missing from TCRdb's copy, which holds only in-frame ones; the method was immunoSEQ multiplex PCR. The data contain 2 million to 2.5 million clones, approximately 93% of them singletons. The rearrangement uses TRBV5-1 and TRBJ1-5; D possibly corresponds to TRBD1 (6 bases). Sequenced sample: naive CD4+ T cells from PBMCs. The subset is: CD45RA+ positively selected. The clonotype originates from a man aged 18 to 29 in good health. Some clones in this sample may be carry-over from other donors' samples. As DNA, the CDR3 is TGCGCCAGCAGCTTGTCAGGGGCCAGCAATCAGCCCCAGCATTTT. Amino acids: CASSLSGASNQPQHF.